The 27 T cell receptor beta chains below all came from one sample that was sequenced in a study of early T cells in non-severe SARS-CoV-2 infection. TCRdb reanalysed the 5' RACE reads using MiXCR and keeps one entry per CDR3 protein. The table records roughly 50,000 distinct CDR3 sequences, 9.3% of them present only once. What was sequenced was whole blood. These receptors were taken from an adult who was a healthcare worker with PCR-confirmed SARS-CoV-2 infection or an uninfected control (not recorded which).

This clonotype was recorded a few times. The chain is built from TRBV28 and TRBJ2-3; 8 bases fit TRBD2. CDR1 is MDHEN, CDR2 SYDVKM, per germline. The CDR3 is made up of 17 amino acids. The junction had 13 bases not matched to a gene; V was cut back by 8 bases and J by 0 bases. The CDR3 DNA follows: TGTGCCAGCCAAAAGGGAGGGGCTAGCGGGAGCACAGATACGCAGTATTTT. Translated, it gives CASQKGGASGSTDTQYF.

This chain links TRBV11-2 with TRBJ2-7; 9 nucleotides line up with TRBD2. Germline trimming cut 5 bases from V and 1 base from J; bases unmatched to any gene: 6. CDR3 length equals 15 residues. The germline V gene has CDR1 SGHAT and CDR2 FQNNGV. The DNA of the CDR3 is TGTGCCAGCAGCCCAATAGCGGGAGCGTCCTACGAGCAGTACTTC. Translating it yields CASSPIAGASYEQYF.

This clonotype was recorded many times. This chain uses TRBV7-9 with TRBJ2-7; 12 nucleotides align to TRBD2. The CDR3 totals 17 residues. Germline CDR1 reads SEHNR; CDR2 reads FQNEAQ (reference sequence). Unmatched junction bases numbered 12, after V lost 5 bases and J lost 4 bases. The CDR3 is CASSALPSSGRGYEQYF. The CDR3 DNA reads as TGTGCCAGCAGCGCCTTACCCTCTAGCGGGAGGGGGTACGAGCAGTACTTC.

The chain recombines TRBV7-2 with TRBJ2-4; D not resolved. Germline CDR1 reads SGHTA; CDR2 reads FQGNSA. The CDR3 consists of 16 residues. V dropped 5 bases and J dropped 0 bases, with 14 bases sitting between them. CDR3 amino acids: CASSPQSPLAKNIQYF. The CDR3 DNA sequence: TGTGCCAGCAGCCCCCAGAGCCCCTTAGCCAAAAACATTCAGTACTTC. Combining the CDR3 with reference TRBV7-2 and TRBJ2-4 gives the whole variable domain GAGVSQSPSNKVTEKGKDVELRCDPISGHTALYWYRQSLGQGLEFLIYFQGNSAPDKSGLPSDRFSAERTGGSVSTLTIQRTQQEDSAVYLCASSPQSPLAKNIQYFGAGTRLSVL.

The CDR3 here is CASSRMGPELYEQYF. The CDR3 DNA is TGTGCCAGCAGCCGCATGGGACCGGAACTATACGAGCAGTACTTC. The chain joins TRBV3-1 to TRBJ2-7; tentatively, D is TRBD1 or TRBD2 (5 bases each). The germline gives CDR1 LGHDT, CDR2 YNNKEL (reference sequence). The CDR3 length is 15 residues. Between the trimmed V and J ends, which lost 4 bases and 4 bases, there was a span of 17 bases.

The table lists this clonotype with a few counts. This sequence joins TRBV7-9 and TRBJ1-1; 8 bases are a match to TRBD1. This CDR3 is 17 amino acids long. Per germline, CDR1 SEHNR and CDR2 FQNEAQ (reference sequence). V shed 2 bases and J 5 bases; nucleotides not matched to a gene: 13. The CDR3: CASSLRLVPGGATEAFF. CDR3 nucleotides: TGTGCCAGCAGCTTACGGTTGGTACCAGGGGGCGCAACTGAAGCTTTCTTT.

Turning to this clonotype: One end of the junction is discordant with germline, which a read error may explain. The chain has TRBV6-2 or TRBV6-3 and TRBJ2-1; 8 bases are a match to TRBD1. This CDR3 is 17 amino acids long. CDR1 MNHEY and CDR2 SVGEGT come from the germline V gene. The chain's CDR3 is CASSSLPRGRFYNERFF. The CDR3 DNA is TGTGCCAGCAGTTCTCTTCCCAGGGGGCGGTTCTACAATGAGCGGTTCTTC.

This clonotype has a count of ten or more. This sequence joins TRBV20-1 and TRBJ2-1; 7 bases match TRBD1. Germline-derived CDR1 and CDR2 are DFQATT and SNEGSKA (reference sequence). V shed 5 bases and J 0 bases; nucleotides not matched to a gene: 4. This CDR3 is 14 amino acids long. CDR3 residues: CSAGQVVSYNEQFF. The CDR3 DNA reads as TGCAGTGCTGGACAGGTCGTCTCCTACAATGAGCAGTTCTTC.

The sample holds many counts of this clonotype. The chain's CDR3 is CASSPIWGGNEQFF. The DNA of the CDR3 is TGTGCCAGCAGCCCCATCTGGGGTGGAAATGAGCAGTTCTTC. The chain couples TRBV11-1 to TRBJ2-1; D uncertain. CDR1 is SGHAT and CDR2 is FQDESV in the germline V gene (reference sequence). Trimming removed 5 bases from V and 7 bases from J, with 15 bases in between. CDR3 size: 14 residues.

V and J are TRBV19 and TRBJ2-7; D ambiguous. The CDR3 is 13 residues long. The germline V and J ends were trimmed by 3 bases and 6 bases, with 12 bases remaining between them. Germline V CDR1 and CDR2: LNHDA, SQIVND (reference sequence). CDR3 coding DNA: TGTGCCAGTAGTATGGACCTCAGCCGCGAGCAGTACTTC. It yields the protein CASSMDLSREQYF.

CDR3 in DNA: TGTGCCAGCAGTTACGCACCCCCACTAGCGGGGGCGTACAATGAGCAGTTCTTC. Protein product: CASSYAPPLAGAYNEQFF. This chain joins TRBV6-2 or TRBV6-3 and TRBJ2-1; 11 bases are a match to TRBD2. CDR3 length: 18 amino acids. Germline-derived CDR1 and CDR2 are MNHEY and SVGEGT. V gave up 2 bases and J gave up 4 bases; unmatched junction bases: 10.

This clonotype was observed at least ten times. The J gene is TRBJ2-1, the V gene TRBV6-8; possible D gene TRBD2, 6 bases. This CDR3 is 14 amino acids long. The germline gives CDR1 MNHGY, CDR2 SAAAGT. Trimming stripped 1 base from V and 7 bases from J, with 11 bases between. CDR3 in DNA: TGTGCCAGCAGTTACTGCGGGATCGGTAATGAGCAGTTCTTC. Translated: CASSYCGIGNEQFF.

This clonotype was seen a handful of times. Written as DNA, the CDR3 is TGTGCCAGCAGTCCCTCCCCACAGGGGCTAACTGAAGCTTTCTTT. As protein: CASSPSPQGLTEAFF. V gene TRBV28 combines with J gene TRBJ1-1; 7 positions agree with TRBD1. J was trimmed by 5 bases and V by 5 bases; bases with no gene match: 11. The CDR3 covers 15 residues. The germline CDR1 and CDR2 sequences are MDHEN and SYDVKM.

The chain employs TRBV20-1 and TRBJ2-4; TRBD1 matches at 8 bases. This CDR3 spans 14 amino acids. V trimming: 0 bases; J trimming: 9 bases; junction bases outside the gene matches: 7. Germline assignment: CDR1 DFQATT and CDR2 SNEGSKA (reference sequence). CDR3 region: CSARDFQGASIQYF. In DNA form, the CDR3 reads TGCAGTGCTAGAGATTTTCAGGGGGCGAGCATTCAGTACTTC.

This clonotype has ten or more counts. This sequence joins TRBV7-2 and TRBJ2-1, with D perhaps matching TRBD1 or TRBD2 (7 bases each). The germline CDR1 and CDR2 sequences are SGHTA and FQGNSA. CDR3 length: 16 amino acids. The V gene lost 5 bases and the J gene lost 3 bases, with 17 bases spanning the gap. CDR3 DNA: TGTGCCAGCAGCCCACGGGGGGACAGACGCTACAATGAGCAGTTCTTC. It yields the protein CASSPRGDRRYNEQFF.

This clonotype was observed at least ten times. The rearrangement joins TRBV2 to TRBJ2-3; no definite D call. V was pared by 3 bases and J by 6 bases, with 1 base between. This CDR3 comprises 10 residues. CDR1 SNHLY and CDR2 FYNNEI come from the germline V gene. The CDR3 nucleotides are TGTGCCAGCAGTGAGGATACGCAGTATTTT. Translation gives CASSEDTQYF.

This chain uses TRBV9 with TRBJ2-1, with D possibly called TRBD1 or TRBD2 (5 bases each). CDR1 and CDR2 (germline): SGDLS, YYNGEE. With 0 bases removed from V and 5 bases from J, the gap between germline ends came to 18 bases. CDR3 length equals 17 residues. The CDR3: CASSVGGSWGRDNEQFF. CDR3 coding DNA: TGTGCCAGCAGCGTAGGAGGGAGTTGGGGACGGGACAATGAGCAGTTCTTC.

This clonotype was detected only a few times. The genes are TRBV30 and TRBJ1-1; D remains ambiguous. Germline CDR1 GTSNPN, CDR2 SVGIG (reference sequence). The V end lost 3 bases, the J end lost 1 base, and 6 bases lay between the germline ends. The CDR3 consists of 12 residues. Written as DNA, the CDR3 is TGTGCCTGGAGCGCGGGGAACACTGAAGCTTTCTTT. Protein product: CAWSAGNTEAFF.

V is TRBV4-1 and J is TRBJ2-2; 7 bases fit TRBD2. Germline trimming cut 3 bases from V and 1 base from J; bases unmatched to any gene: 2. This CDR3 spans 15 amino acids. Germline V CDR1 and CDR2: MGHRA, YSYEKL. The CDR3 DNA sequence: TGCGCCAGCAGCCAGGCTAGCGGGAACACCGGGGAGCTGTTTTTT. Translation: CASSQASGNTGELFF.

V usage is TRBV7-2 and J usage is TRBJ2-7, with 8 nucleotides matching TRBD2. This CDR3 has 17 amino acids. With V trimmed by 2 bases and J by 2 bases, 11 bases remained unmatched. Germline values: CDR1 SGHTA, CDR2 FQGNSA. This CDR3 reads CASSLFSLAGSPYEQYF. For the CDR3, the DNA is TGTGCCAGCAGCTTATTCTCTCTAGCGGGTAGTCCCTACGAGCAGTACTTC.

The chain uses TRBV28 and TRBJ1-5; TRBD1 agrees at 10 bases. Germline V gene lookup returns CDR1 MDHEN and CDR2 SYDVKM. This CDR3 has 14 residues. V dropped 6 bases and J dropped 7; count of bases not matched to a gene: 6. Here the CDR3 reads CASSQTGGGQPQHF. The CDR3 nucleotides read TGTGCCAGCAGCCAGACAGGGGGCGGGCAGCCCCAGCATTTT.

This clonotype was picked up many times. DNA of the CDR3: TGTGCCAGCAGCCTGCTGGGGGACGAGCAGTACTTC. It specifies CASSLLGDEQYF. The chain joins TRBV5-6 to TRBJ2-7, with D perhaps given as TRBD1 or TRBD2 (5 bases each). The CDR3 is 12 residues long. CDR1 and CDR2 (germline): SGHDT, YYEEEE. Trimming removed 4 bases from V and 5 bases from J, with 10 bases in between. The full variable domain, in which reference TRBV5-6 and TRBJ2-7 provide the parts outside the CDR3, is DAGVTQSPTHLIKTRGQQVTLRCSPKSGHDTVSWYQQALGQGPQFIFQYYEEEERQRGNFPDRFSGHQFPNYSSELNVNALLLGDSALYLCASSLLGDEQYFGPGTRLTVT.

This clonotype came up many times. The rearrangement joins TRBV4-1 to TRBJ2-7; D may be TRBD2 (5 bases). The CDR3 spans 13 residues. V gave up 1 base and J gave up 5 bases, with 9 bases separating them. From germline, CDR1 is MGHRA and CDR2 YSYEKL. The DNA for the CDR3 is TGCGCCAGCAGCCAAGGATACGGGGACGAGCAGTACTTC. It yields the protein CASSQGYGDEQYF.

This chain connects TRBV28 to TRBJ1-4; TRBD1 is a possible D gene (6 bases). Germline assignment: CDR1 MDHEN and CDR2 SYDVKM. Between the trimmed V and J ends, which lost 3 bases and 8 bases, there was a span of 13 bases. CDR3 length equals 14 residues. CDR3 DNA: TGTGCCAGCAGTTTTTCGGGGGGCAGGGAAAAACTGTTTTTT. Translated, it gives CASSFSGGREKLFF.

Note on this clonotype: A single base separates this from a much larger clone, so it may be a read error. The chain combines TRBV11-2 with TRBJ1-1; D remains ambiguous. Looked up from germline, CDR1 is SGHAT and CDR2 is FQNNGV. V was cut by 6 bases and J by 0 bases, with 2 bases left in between. The CDR3 loop spans 11 amino acids. For the CDR3, the DNA is TGTGCCAGCAGGGTGAACACTGAAGCTTTCTTT. Translated, it gives CASRVNTEAFF.

The table lists this clonotype with many counts. The CDR3 spells CASSLRTGLETQYF. CDR3 DNA sequence: TGTGCCAGCAGTTTAAGGACAGGGCTCGAGACCCAGTACTTC. The chain is built from TRBV28 and TRBJ2-5; 8 bases are a match to TRBD1. Trimming at V came to 2 bases and at J to 5 bases, leaving 4 bases not matched to a gene. Germline CDR1 reads MDHEN; CDR2 reads SYDVKM. CDR3 length: 14 amino acids. The full variable domain, in which reference TRBV28 and TRBJ2-5 provide the parts outside the CDR3, is DVKVTQSSRYLVKRTGEKVFLECVQDMDHENMFWYRQDPGLGLRLIYFSYDVKMKEKGDIPEGYSVSREKKERFSLILESASTNQTSMYLCASSLRTGLETQYFGPGTRLLVL.

This clonotype showed up just a few times. CDR3 region: CASSLTGVDPEAFF. DNA of the CDR3: TGCGCCAGCAGCTTAACAGGGGTGGACCCTGAAGCTTTCTTT. This rearrangement joins TRBV5-1 to TRBJ1-1; TRBD1 matches 7 bases. Per the germline V gene, CDR1 is SGHRS and CDR2 is YFSETQ. CDR3 length: 14 amino acids. V was clipped by 2 bases and J by 6 bases; unmatched bases: 7.